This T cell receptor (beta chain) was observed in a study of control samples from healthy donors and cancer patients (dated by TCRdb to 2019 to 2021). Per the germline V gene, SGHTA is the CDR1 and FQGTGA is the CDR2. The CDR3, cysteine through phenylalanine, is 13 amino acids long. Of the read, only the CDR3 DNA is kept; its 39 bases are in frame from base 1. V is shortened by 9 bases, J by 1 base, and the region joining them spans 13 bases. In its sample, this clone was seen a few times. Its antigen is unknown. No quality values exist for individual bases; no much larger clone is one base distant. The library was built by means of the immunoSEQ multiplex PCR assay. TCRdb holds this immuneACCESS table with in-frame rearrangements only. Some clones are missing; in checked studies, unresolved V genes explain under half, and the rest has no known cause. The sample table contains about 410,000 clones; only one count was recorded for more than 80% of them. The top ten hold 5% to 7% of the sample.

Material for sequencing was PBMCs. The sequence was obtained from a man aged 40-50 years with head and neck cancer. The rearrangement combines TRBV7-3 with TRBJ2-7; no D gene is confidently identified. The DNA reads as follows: TGTGCCAGGACGTCAAGGATTTCCTACGAGCAGTACTTC. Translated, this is CARTSRISYEQYF.